Here is one T cell receptor beta chain with its context. Its antigen is not known. Between the trimmed V and J ends, which lost 8 bases and 5 bases, there was a span of 18 bases. Germline V gene sequence: CDR1 MDHEN, CDR2 SYDVKM. CDR3 size: 14 residues. Sequenced by immunoSEQ multiplex PCR; TCRdb stores in-frame clones only, minus some. The sample's table shows about 140,000 clones. This specimen belongs to a study of T cell responses to AZD1222 COVID-19 vaccine. Notes on the study in general: Clonal diversity was possibly underestimated, and the donors were mostly white British, with more females.

The source of this sequence is an adult in good health. Sequencing was performed on peripheral blood. The V gene is TRBV28, the J gene TRBJ1-2; D may be TRBD1 (5 bases). CDR3 in amino acids: CASLGRDPPYGYTF. The CDR3, as DNA: TGTGCCAGCCTGGGGCGCGATCCTCCGTATGGCTACACCTTC.